A single T cell receptor (beta chain) is shown here with its context. This specimen belongs to a study of shared clonotypes between healthy human individuals. Naive CD8 cells lacked CD45RO and underwent positive selection for CCR7, leaving out terminally differentiated effector memory CD45RA+ cells. Running of the assay took place at deep level. Some clones are missing from TCRdb's copy, which holds only in-frame ones; the method was immunoSEQ multiplex PCR. Among about 2.1 million clones listed, over 85% were seen once. The sample was naive CD8+ T cells from PBMCs. The receptor's source is a man younger than 35 in good health. Some clones in this sample may be carry-over from other donors' samples.

The CDR3 DNA sequence: TGTGCCTGGAGACCCTTAGAGGACTATGGCTACACCTTC. Protein sequence: CAWRPLEDYGYTF. This chain links TRBV30 with TRBJ1-2; D remains unclear. The germline V gene encodes CDR1 GTSNPN and CDR2 SVGIG (reference sequence). V was clipped by 3 bases and J by 3 bases, with 11 bases between them. The CDR3 extends over 13 amino acids.